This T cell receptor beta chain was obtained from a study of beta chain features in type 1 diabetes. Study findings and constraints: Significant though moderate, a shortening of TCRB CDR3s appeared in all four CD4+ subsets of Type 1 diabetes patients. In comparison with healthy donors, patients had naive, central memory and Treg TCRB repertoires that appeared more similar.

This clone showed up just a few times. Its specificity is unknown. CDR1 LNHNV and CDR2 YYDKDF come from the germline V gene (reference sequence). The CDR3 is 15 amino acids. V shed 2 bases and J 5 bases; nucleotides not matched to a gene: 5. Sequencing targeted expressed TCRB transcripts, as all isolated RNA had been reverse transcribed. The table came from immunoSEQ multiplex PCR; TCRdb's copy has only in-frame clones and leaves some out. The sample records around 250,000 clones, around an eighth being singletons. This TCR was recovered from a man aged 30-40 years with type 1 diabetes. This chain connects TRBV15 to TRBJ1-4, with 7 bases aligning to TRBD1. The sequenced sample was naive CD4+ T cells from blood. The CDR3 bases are TGTGCCACCAGCAGAAGGGACAGCGGGAATGAAAAACTGTTTTTT. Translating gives CATSRRDSGNEKLFF. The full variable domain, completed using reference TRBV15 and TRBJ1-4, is DAMVIQNPRYQVTQFGKPVTLSCSQTLNHNVMYWYQQKSSQAPKLLFHYYDKDFNNEADTPDNFQSRRPNTSFCFLDIRSPGLGDTAMYLCATSRRDSGNEKLFFGSGTQLSVL.